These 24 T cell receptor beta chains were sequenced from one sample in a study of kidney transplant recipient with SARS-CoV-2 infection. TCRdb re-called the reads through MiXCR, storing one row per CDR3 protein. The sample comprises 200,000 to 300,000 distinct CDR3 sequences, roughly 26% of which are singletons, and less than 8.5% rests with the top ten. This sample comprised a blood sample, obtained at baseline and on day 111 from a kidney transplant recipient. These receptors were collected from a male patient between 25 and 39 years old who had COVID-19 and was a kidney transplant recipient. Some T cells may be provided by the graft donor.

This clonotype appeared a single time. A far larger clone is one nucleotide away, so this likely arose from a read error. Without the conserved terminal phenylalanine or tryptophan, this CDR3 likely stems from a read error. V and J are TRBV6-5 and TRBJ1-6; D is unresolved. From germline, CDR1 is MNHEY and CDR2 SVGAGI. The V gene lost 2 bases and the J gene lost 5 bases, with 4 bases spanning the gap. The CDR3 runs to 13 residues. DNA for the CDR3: TGTGCCAGCAGTTACAGGGATAATTCACCCCTCCACTCT. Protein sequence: CASSYRDNSPLHS.

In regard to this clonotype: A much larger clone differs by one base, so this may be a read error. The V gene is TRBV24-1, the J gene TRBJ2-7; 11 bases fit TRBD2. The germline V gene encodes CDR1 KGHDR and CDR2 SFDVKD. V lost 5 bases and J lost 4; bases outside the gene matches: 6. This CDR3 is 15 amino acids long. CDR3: CATSASSGRPYEQYF. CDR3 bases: TGTGCCACCAGTGCTTCTAGCGGGAGGCCATACGAGCAGTACTTC.

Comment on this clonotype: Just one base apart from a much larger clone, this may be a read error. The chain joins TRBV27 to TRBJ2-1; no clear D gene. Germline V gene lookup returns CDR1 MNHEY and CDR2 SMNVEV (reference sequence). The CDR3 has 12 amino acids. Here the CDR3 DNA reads TGTGCCAGCAAATCCCAAGGTAATGAGCAGTCCTTC. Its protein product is CASKSQGNEQSF.

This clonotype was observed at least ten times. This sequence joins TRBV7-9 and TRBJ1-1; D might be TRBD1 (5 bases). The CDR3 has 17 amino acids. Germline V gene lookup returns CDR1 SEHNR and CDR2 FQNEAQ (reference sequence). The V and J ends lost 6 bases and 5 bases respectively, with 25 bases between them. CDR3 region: CASSQQVVRDRGTEAFF. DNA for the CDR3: TGTGCCAGCAGTCAACAGGTGGTCAGGGACCGAGGTACTGAAGCTTTCTTT. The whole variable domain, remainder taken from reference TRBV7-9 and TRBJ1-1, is DTGVSQNPRHKITKRGQNVTFRCDPISEHNRLYWYRQTLGQGPEFLTYFQNEAQLEKSRLLSDRFSAERPKGSFSTLEIQRTEQGDSAMYLCASSQQVVRDRGTEAFFGQGTRLTVV.

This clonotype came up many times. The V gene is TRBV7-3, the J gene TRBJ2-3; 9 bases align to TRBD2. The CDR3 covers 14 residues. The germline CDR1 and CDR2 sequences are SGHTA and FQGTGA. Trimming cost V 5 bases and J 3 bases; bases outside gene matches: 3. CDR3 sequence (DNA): TGTGCCAGCAGCCGCACTAGCGGGACAGATACGCAGTATTTT. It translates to CASSRTSGTDTQYF.

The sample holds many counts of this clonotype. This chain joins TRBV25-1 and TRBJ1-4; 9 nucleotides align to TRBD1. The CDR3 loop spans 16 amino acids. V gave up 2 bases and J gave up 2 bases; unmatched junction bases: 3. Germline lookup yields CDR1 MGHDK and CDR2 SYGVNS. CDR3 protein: CASSEIGTGTNEKLFF. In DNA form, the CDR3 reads TGTGCCAGCAGTGAAATCGGGACAGGGACTAATGAAAAACTGTTTTTT.

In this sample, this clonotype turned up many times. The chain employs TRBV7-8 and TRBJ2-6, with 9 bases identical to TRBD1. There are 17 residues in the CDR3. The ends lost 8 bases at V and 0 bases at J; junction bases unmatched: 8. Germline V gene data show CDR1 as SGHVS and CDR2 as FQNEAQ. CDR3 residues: CASDLGTGSSGANVLTF. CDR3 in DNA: TGTGCCAGCGATCTAGGGACAGGGAGCTCTGGGGCCAACGTCCTGACTTTC.

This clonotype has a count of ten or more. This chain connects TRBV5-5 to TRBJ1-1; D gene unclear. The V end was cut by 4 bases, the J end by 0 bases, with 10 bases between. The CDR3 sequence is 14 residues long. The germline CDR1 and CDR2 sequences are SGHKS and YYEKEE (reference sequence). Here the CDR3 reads CASSRSALNTEAFF. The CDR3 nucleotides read TGTGCCAGCAGCCGCTCGGCCTTGAACACTGAAGCTTTCTTT.

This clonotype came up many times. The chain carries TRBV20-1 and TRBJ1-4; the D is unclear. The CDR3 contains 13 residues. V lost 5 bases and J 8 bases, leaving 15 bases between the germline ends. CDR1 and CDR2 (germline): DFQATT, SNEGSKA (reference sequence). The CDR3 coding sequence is TGCAGTGCTCAAGGGAGCGGAGTAGAAAAACTGTTTTTT. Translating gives CSAQGSGVEKLFF.

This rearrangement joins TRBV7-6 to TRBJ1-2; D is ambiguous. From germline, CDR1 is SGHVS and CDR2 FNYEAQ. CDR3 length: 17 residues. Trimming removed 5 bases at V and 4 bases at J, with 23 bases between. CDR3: CASSPVVESRKTYGYTF. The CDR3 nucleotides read TGTGCCAGCAGCCCTGTCGTTGAATCTCGAAAGACCTATGGCTACACCTTC.

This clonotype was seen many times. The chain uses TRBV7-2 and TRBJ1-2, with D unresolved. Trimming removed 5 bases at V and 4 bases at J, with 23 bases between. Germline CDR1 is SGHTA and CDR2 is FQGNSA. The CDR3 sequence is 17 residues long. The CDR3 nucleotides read TGTGCCAGCAGCGGGATCTACAGAGACGGAAAGACCTATGGCTACACCTTC. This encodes CASSGIYRDGKTYGYTF.

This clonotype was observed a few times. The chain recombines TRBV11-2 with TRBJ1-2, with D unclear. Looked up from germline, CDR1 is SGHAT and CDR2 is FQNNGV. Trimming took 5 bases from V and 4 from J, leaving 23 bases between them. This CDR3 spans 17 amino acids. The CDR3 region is CASSGVITSRKTYGYTF. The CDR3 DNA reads TGTGCCAGCAGCGGGGTAATAACAAGCAGAAAGACCTATGGCTACACCTTC.

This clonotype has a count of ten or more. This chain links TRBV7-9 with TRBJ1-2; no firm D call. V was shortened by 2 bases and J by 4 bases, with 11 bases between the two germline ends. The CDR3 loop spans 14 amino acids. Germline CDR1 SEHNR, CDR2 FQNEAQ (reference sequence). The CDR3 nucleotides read TGTGCCAGCAGCTTAAGTCCGGGCAGCTATGGCTACACCTTC. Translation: CASSLSPGSYGYTF.

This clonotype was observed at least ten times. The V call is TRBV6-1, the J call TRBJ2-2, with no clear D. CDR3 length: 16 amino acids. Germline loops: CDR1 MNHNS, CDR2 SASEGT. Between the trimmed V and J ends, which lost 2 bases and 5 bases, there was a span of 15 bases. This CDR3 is CASSEIFPFWTGELFF. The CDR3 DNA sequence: TGTGCCAGCAGTGAAATCTTCCCTTTCTGGACCGGGGAGCTGTTTTTT.

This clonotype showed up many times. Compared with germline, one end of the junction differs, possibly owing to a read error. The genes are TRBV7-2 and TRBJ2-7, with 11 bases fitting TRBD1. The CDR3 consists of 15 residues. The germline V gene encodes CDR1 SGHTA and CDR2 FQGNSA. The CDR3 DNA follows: TGTGCCAGCAGATCCCGGACAGGGGGCTCCCACGAGCAGTACTTC. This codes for CASRSRTGGSHEQYF.

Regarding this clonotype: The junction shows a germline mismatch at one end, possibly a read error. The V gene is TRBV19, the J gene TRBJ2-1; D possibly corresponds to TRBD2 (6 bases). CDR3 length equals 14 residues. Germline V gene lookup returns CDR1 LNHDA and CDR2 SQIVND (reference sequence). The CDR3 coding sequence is TGTGCCAGTGGTATTGGGGGGTTCTCCTGTGAGCAGTTCTTC. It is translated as CASGIGGFSCEQFF.

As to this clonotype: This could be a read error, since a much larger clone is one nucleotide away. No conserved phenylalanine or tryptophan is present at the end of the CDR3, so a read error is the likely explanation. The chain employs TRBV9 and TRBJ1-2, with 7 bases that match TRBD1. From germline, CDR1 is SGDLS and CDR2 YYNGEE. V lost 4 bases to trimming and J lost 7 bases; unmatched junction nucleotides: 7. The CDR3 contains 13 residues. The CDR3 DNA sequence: TGTGCCAGCAGCACACAGGGGAAGGGTGGCTACACCTTA. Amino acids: CASSTQGKGGYTL.

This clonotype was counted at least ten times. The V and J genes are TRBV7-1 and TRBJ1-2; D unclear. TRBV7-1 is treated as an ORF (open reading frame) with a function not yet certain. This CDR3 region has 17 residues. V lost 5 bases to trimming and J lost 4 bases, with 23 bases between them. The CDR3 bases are TGTGCCAGCAGCACCGTCGATCACGAGGGAAAGACCTATGGCTACACCTTC. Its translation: CASSTVDHEGKTYGYTF.

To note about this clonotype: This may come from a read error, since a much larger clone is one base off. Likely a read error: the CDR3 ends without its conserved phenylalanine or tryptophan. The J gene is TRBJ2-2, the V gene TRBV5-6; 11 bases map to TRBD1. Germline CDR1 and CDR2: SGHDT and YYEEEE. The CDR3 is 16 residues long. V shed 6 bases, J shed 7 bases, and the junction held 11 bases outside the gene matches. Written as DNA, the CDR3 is TGTGCCAGCATCACCCGGGACAGGGGGACTTTCGGGGAGCTGTTTTCT. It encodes CASITRDRGTFGELFS.

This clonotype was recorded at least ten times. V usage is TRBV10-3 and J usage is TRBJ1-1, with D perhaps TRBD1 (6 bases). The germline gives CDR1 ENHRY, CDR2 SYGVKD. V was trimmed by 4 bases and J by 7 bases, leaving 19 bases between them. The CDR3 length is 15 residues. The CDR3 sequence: CAISASDWGASEAFF. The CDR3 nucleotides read TGTGCCATCAGTGCTTCAGACTGGGGGGCAAGTGAAGCTTTCTTT.

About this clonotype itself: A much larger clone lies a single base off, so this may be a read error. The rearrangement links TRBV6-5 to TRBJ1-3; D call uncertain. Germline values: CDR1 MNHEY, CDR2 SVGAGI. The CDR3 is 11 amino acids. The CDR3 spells CVSSWGNTIYF. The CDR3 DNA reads TGTGTCAGCAGTTGGGGAAACACCATATATTTT.

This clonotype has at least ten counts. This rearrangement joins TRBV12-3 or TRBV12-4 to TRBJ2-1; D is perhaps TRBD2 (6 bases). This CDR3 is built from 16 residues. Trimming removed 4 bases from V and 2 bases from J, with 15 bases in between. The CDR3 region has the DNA TGTGCCAGCAGTTCCCTGGAGGCGGGACCCTACAATGAGCAGTTCTTC. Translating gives CASSSLEAGPYNEQFF.

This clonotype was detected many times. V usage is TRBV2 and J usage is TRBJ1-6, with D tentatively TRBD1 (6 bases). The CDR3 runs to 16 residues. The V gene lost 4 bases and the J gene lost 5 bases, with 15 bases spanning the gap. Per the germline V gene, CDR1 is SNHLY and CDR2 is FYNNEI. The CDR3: CASSGVWDTNNSPLHF. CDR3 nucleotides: TGTGCCAGCAGTGGGGTGTGGGACACCAATAATTCACCCCTCCACTTT.

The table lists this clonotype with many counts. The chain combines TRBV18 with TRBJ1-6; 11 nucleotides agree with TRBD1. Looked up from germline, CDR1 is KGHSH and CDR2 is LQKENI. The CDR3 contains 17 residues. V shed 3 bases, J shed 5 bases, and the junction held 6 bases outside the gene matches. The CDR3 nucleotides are TGTGCCAGCTCACCGGACAGGGGGCCGGTCCATAATTCACCCCTCCACTTT. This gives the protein CASSPDRGPVHNSPLHF.